What follows are 18 T cell receptor beta chains derived from one specimen sequenced in a study of T cells after yellow fever vaccination. MiXCR, applied by TCRdb to the 5' RACE reads, yields one record per CDR3 protein. The sample contains about 400,000 distinct CDR3 sequences, more than 9% of which appear only once. Material: PBMCs, obtained on the day of the first yellow fever vaccination. These receptors were taken from a man between 18 and 29 years old who received the YFV17D yellow fever vaccine.

The gene calls are TRBV18 and TRBJ1-5; D not resolved. Germline CDR1 is KGHSH and CDR2 is LQKENI. V was pared by 4 bases and J by 9 bases, with 10 bases between. The length of the CDR3 is 12 residues. The CDR3 region has the DNA TGTGCCAGCTCACTACCACGAGGGCCCCAGCATTTT. It encodes CASSLPRGPQHF. Full variable domain (missing parts from reference TRBV18 and TRBJ1-5): NAGVMQNPRHLVRRRGQEARLRCSPMKGHSHVYWYRQLPEEGLKFMVYLQKENIIDESGMPKERFSAEFPKEGPSILRIQQVVRGDSAAYFCASSLPRGPQHFGDGTRLSIL.

In this sample, this clonotype turned up a few times. The junction shows a germline mismatch at one end, possibly a read error. The chain joins TRBV18 to TRBJ1-1; D might be TRBD1 (6 bases). Germline CDR1 reads KGHSH; CDR2 reads LQKENI. The CDR3 has 12 amino acids. CDR3 nucleotides: TGTGCCAGCTCACCAACAGGATTAGGGGGGGACTTT. Translation: CASSPTGLGGDF.

The genes are TRBV5-1 and TRBJ2-5; 10 positions match TRBD2. V was clipped by 1 base and J by 7 bases; unmatched bases: 4. The CDR3 consists of 14 residues. Germline CDR1 SGHRS, CDR2 YFSETQ. DNA of the CDR3: TGCGCCAGCAGCTTGCGCCCTAGCGGGGGGACCCAGTACTTC. Translation gives CASSLRPSGGTQYF.

This clonotype has only a few counts. CDR3 nucleotide sequence: TGCAGTGCCTCAAGGGGAGACGCCCGGCAGCCCCAGCATTTT. Its translation: CSASRGDARQPQHF. This chain joins TRBV20-1 and TRBJ1-5; D is possibly TRBD1 (5 bases). The CDR3 contains 14 residues. Germline loops: CDR1 DFQATT, CDR2 SNEGSKA (reference sequence). Trimming took 6 bases from V and 7 from J, leaving 19 bases between them.

CDR3 amino acids: CASTYAGSYEQYF. CDR3 DNA: TGTGCCAGTACGTACGCGGGTTCCTACGAGCAGTACTTC. This chain uses TRBV19 with TRBJ2-7; D possibly corresponds to TRBD2 (5 bases). The CDR3 loop spans 13 amino acids. Trimming pared 7 bases from V and 1 base from J, leaving 11 bases between. CDR1 LNHDA and CDR2 SQIVND come from the germline V gene (reference sequence). The variable domain in full, with the rest retrieved from reference TRBV19 and TRBJ2-7, is DGGITQSPKYLFRKEGQNVTLSCEQNLNHDAMYWYRQDPGQGLRLIYYSQIVNDFQKGDIAEGYSVSREKKESFPLTVTSAQKNPTAFYLCASTYAGSYEQYFGPGTRLTVT.

As for this clonotype: A much bigger clone sits one base away, suggesting this may be a read error. The rearrangement uses TRBV4-3 and TRBJ1-2; 7 nucleotides line up with TRBD1. The CDR3 is 13 residues long. Germline CDR1 LGHNA, CDR2 YSLEER. The CDR3 nucleotides read TGCGCCAGCAGCGAAGACAGGGAGTTTGGCTACACCTTC. Translation gives CASSEDREFGYTF.

The chain is built from TRBV4-1 and TRBJ2-7, with D uncertain. CDR1 and CDR2 (germline): MGHRA, YSYEKL. Trimming removed 1 base from V and 2 bases from J, with 12 bases in between. The CDR3 consists of 15 residues. The CDR3 region is CASSQVPKGAYEQYV. The CDR3 bases are TGCGCCAGCAGCCAAGTACCTAAAGGCGCCTACGAGCAGTACGTC.

This clonotype was seen more than once but under ten times. The chain links TRBV5-1 to TRBJ2-3, with a tentative D call TRBD2 (5 bases). Germline CDR1 reads SGHRS; CDR2 reads YFSETQ. The CDR3 extends over 15 amino acids. The germline V and J ends were trimmed by 1 base and 6 bases, with 15 bases remaining between them. CDR3 sequence (DNA): TGCGCCAGCAGCTTGTTCGGGGAAAGAGGGGATACGCAGTATTTT. It yields the protein CASSLFGERGDTQYF.

The V and J genes are TRBV7-6 and TRBJ2-2; no reliable D call. V lost 5 bases and J lost 2, with 33 bases in between. Per the germline V gene, CDR1 is SGHVS and CDR2 is FNYEAQ. The CDR3 sequence is 22 residues long. The CDR3 region is CASSVSWVDDPREILNTGELFF. The CDR3, as DNA: TGTGCCAGCAGCGTTAGTTGGGTCGACGACCCACGAGAGATCCTAAACACCGGGGAGCTGTTTTTT.

This clonotype occurred a few times. The chain links TRBV7-8 to TRBJ1-1; D unresolved. Germline CDR1 SGHVS, CDR2 FQNEAQ. This CDR3 comprises 14 residues. Deletions cut 3 bases from V and 2 bases from J, with 10 bases between. The CDR3: CASSFGQRNTEAFF. As DNA, the CDR3 is TGTGCCAGCAGCTTTGGGCAGCGCAACACTGAAGCTTTCTTT.

This clonotype was seen more than once but under ten times. The chain combines TRBV7-8 with TRBJ1-2; D unresolved. The CDR3 is 14 amino acids. Trimming took off 2 bases at V and 8 bases at J, with 15 bases between the two ends. The germline gives CDR1 SGHVS, CDR2 FQNEAQ. The DNA of the CDR3 is TGTGCCAGCAGCTTAAGGCGGTCGCCAGCCGGCTACACCTTC. Its translation: CASSLRRSPAGYTF.

This chain links TRBV18 with TRBJ1-5; 9 bases agree with TRBD1. V shed 3 bases, J shed 6 bases, and the junction held 9 bases outside the gene matches. This CDR3 has 16 amino acids. Germline values: CDR1 KGHSH, CDR2 LQKENI. The CDR3 is CASSPSTGGTGQPQHF. As DNA, the CDR3 is TGTGCCAGCTCACCGAGTACAGGGGGCACTGGTCAGCCCCAGCATTTT.

The table lists this clonotype with a few counts. This rearrangement joins TRBV7-3 to TRBJ2-2; 8 nucleotides agree with TRBD1. This CDR3 has 15 residues. The junction had 7 bases not matched to a gene; V was cut back by 5 bases and J by 5 bases. CDR1 SGHTA and CDR2 FQGTGA come from the germline V gene. The chain's CDR3 is CASSQRTGTTGELFF. CDR3 sequence (DNA): TGTGCCAGCAGCCAACGGACAGGGACGACCGGGGAGCTGTTTTTT.

The chain recombines TRBV7-9 with TRBJ2-3; D is unresolved. The germline CDR1 and CDR2 sequences are SEHNR and FQNEAQ (reference sequence). V lost 5 bases to trimming and J lost 7 bases, with 10 bases between them. This CDR3 has 12 residues. The CDR3 DNA follows: TGTGCCAGCAGCGCGTTCGACTATACGCAGTATTTT. It translates to CASSAFDYTQYF.

This clonotype has just a few counts. The chain joins TRBV2 to TRBJ2-1; 8 nucleotides match TRBD1. This CDR3 comprises 13 residues. In germline, CDR1 is SNHLY, CDR2 FYNNEI. V was clipped by 9 bases and J by 2 bases; unmatched bases: 3. CDR3: CARDRETYNEQFF. DNA of the CDR3: TGTGCCAGGGACAGGGAGACCTACAATGAGCAGTTCTTC.

There are many counts of this clonotype. The chain carries TRBV5-5 and TRBJ2-2; D possibly uses TRBD1 or TRBD2 (6 bases each). Trimming took 1 base from V and 7 from J, leaving 17 bases between them. This CDR3 has 16 residues. The germline gives CDR1 SGHKS, CDR2 YYEKEE (reference sequence). The CDR3: CASSLYYRGQDGELFF. The DNA of the CDR3 is TGTGCCAGCAGCTTGTATTATCGGGGGCAGGACGGGGAGCTGTTTTTT.

The chain has TRBV19 and TRBJ2-2; no definite D call. This CDR3 contains 16 residues. Deletions cut 1 base from V and 0 bases from J, with 9 bases between. Germline V gene lookup returns CDR1 LNHDA and CDR2 SQIVND (reference sequence). In DNA, the CDR3 is TGTGCCAGTAGTATAGGACGGCGGCCGAACACCGGGGAGCTGTTTTTT. The encoded protein is CASSIGRRPNTGELFF.

The chain couples TRBV7-2 to TRBJ2-1; tentatively, D is TRBD1 (7 bases). The CDR3 length is 16 residues. Germline assignment: CDR1 SGHTA and CDR2 FQGNSA. V lost 3 bases to trimming and J lost 4 bases, with 16 bases between them. CDR3 loop: CASSFPRGDSYNEQFF. The CDR3 DNA reads as TGTGCCAGCAGCTTCCCGAGGGGGGACAGTTACAATGAGCAGTTCTTC.